This TCR beta chain was captured in a study of OX40 agonist ivuxolimab in advanced cancers. As for the study in general: Prior checkpoint blockade (anti-PD-1, anti-PD-L1 or anti-CTLA-4) was permitted; roughly 40% had it. In three patients, partial responses were observed, one with hepatocellular carcinoma and two with cutaneous melanoma.

The study, taken as a whole, reports: Low levels of normalized T-cell clonal expansion also appeared in some nonresponders. Average numbers of expanded clones were greater in CD8+ T cells than in CD4+.

The protocol was immunoSEQ multiplex PCR, while the TCRdb copy is restricted to in-frame clones and leaves out a portion. Found here are 20,000 to 25,000 clones, roughly 82% of them singletons; the top ten hold under 45%. The CDR3 runs 16 residues. Losses at the gene ends were 6 bases for V and 6 bases for J; bases not matched to a gene: 13. Germline CDR1 is KGHSH and CDR2 is LQKENI. As to this clone: Its antigen remains unidentified.

The sequence came from an adult with an advanced solid tumor such as melanoma, head and neck, liver or kidney cancer. Sequences were derived from CD4+ or CD8+ T cells sorted from blood, sampled in a trial of the OX40 agonist ivuxolimab. The chain combines TRBV18 with TRBJ2-7, with 11 bases fitting TRBD1. CDR3 residues: CASSPGQGVFSSEQYF. The CDR3 nucleotides are TGTGCCAGCTCCCCGGGACAGGGGGTGTTCTCTTCCGAGCAGTACTTC.